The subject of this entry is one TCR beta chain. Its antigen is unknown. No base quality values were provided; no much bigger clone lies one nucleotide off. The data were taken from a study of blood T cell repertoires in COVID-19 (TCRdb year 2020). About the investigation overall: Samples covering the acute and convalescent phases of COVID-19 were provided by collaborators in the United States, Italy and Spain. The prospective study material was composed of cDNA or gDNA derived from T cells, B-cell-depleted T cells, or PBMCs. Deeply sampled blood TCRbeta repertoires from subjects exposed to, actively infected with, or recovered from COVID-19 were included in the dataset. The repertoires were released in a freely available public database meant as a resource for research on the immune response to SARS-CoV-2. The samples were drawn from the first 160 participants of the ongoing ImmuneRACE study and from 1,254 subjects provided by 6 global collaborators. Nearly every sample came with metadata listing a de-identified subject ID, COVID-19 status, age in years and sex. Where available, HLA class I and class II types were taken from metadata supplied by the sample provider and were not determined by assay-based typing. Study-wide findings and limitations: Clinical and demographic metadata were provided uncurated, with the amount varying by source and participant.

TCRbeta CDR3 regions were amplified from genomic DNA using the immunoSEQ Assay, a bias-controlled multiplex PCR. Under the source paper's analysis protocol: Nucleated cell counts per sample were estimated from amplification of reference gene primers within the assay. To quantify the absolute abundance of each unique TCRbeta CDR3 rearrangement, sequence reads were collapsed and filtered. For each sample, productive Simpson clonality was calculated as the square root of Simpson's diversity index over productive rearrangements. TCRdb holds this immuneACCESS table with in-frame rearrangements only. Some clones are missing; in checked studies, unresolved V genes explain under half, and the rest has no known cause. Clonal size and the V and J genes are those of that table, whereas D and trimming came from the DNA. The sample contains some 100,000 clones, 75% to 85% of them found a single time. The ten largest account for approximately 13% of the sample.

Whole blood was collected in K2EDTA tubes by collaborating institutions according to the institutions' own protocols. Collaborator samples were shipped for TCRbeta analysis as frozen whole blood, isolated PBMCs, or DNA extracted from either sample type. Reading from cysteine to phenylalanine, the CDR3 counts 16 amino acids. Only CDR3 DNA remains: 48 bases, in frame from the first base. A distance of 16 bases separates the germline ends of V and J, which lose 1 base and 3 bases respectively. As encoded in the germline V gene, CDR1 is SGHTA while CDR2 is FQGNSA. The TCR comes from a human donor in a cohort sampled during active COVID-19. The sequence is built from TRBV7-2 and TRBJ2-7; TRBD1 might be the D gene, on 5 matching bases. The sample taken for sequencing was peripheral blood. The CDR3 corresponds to CASSLVDSAFGYEQYF. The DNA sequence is TGTGCCAGCAGCTTAGTCGACAGCGCCTTCGGCTACGAGCAGTACTTC. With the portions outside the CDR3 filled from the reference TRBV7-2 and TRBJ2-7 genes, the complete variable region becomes GAGVSQSPSNKVTEKGKDVELRCDPISGHTALYWYRQSLGQGLEFLIYFQGNSAPDKSGLPSDRFSAERTGGSVSTLTIQRTQQEDSAVYLCASSLVDSAFGYEQYFGPGTRLTVT.